This T cell receptor (beta chain) was recorded in a study of CD8 T cells in ankylosing spondylitis. The CDR3 contains 15 residues. The germline V gene has CDR1 MNHEY and CDR2 SVGEGT. V shed 7 bases, J shed 1 base, and the junction held 6 bases outside the gene matches. Via MiXCR, TCRdb re-called the 5' RACE reads, giving one row per CDR3 protein. The sample includes around 35,000 distinct CDR3 sequences, roughly 13% of them seen just once. The genes are TRBV6-2 or TRBV6-3 and TRBJ2-1, with 8 positions matching TRBD1. Sequencing input: synovial fluid, either unsorted or a sorted T cell fraction (not recorded which). The sequence came from a male donor with ankylosing spondylitis. CDR3 DNA: TGTGCCAGCACCTTACAGGGGGAGTCCTACAATGAGCAGTTCTTC. It codes for CASTLQGESYNEQFF.